This note documents a single T cell receptor beta chain sequence. No antigen is known for it. At one end the junction does not follow the germline gene, possibly because of a read error. Generated by immunoSEQ multiplex PCR, the TCRdb table keeps only in-frame clones and is missing some. The sample lists 100,000 to 150,000 clones, roughly 90% occurring once. The entry originates in a study of T cell responses to AZD1222 COVID-19 vaccine. Whole-study findings and limits: Reports indicate that nearly half of spike-specific TCRs are directed at unmutated variant regions. Donors in the cohort were predominantly white British and more often female, and clonal diversity was possibly underestimated. It was only after the peak T cell response that any repertoires were sampled. Vaccine-associated CD4 TCRs ranged over spike, dominating at 160-218 and 743-854.

The CDR3 covers 15 residues. Germline CDR1 is LNHDA and CDR2 is SQIVND (reference sequence). The source of this sequence is an adult who received the AZD1222 COVID-19 vaccine. The sample was peripheral blood, taken 28 days after the second AZD1222 dose. The chain recombines TRBV19 with TRBJ2-3; D may correspond to TRBD1 or TRBD2 (5 bases each). CDR3 loop: CASSIEGWGSDTQYF. For the CDR3, the DNA is TGTGCAAGTAGTATCGAGGGGTGGGGAAGCGATACGCAGTATTTT.